The T cell receptor (beta chain) described here comes from a study of T cell changes during pregnancy in multiple sclerosis. The table came from immunoSEQ multiplex PCR; TCRdb's copy has only in-frame clones and leaves some out. The data contain over 60,000 clones, around 97% of them seen just once; the ten biggest clones take up approximately 2.5%. CDR1 is MGHRA and CDR2 is YSYEKL in the germline V gene. Trimming took off 4 bases at V and 5 bases at J, with 15 bases between the two ends. The CDR3 covers 14 residues. The chain joins TRBV4-1 to TRBJ2-7; D unclear. The clonotype was recovered from a female donor with multiple sclerosis, enrolled in a pregnancy study. Sequenced material: CD8+ T cells from peripheral blood mononuclear cells, taken after pregnancy. The CDR3 nucleotides read TGCGCCAGCAGCCTAACGACCGGGTCCCACGAGCAGTACTTC. Its translation: CASSLTTGSHEQYF.